The TCR beta chain described here comes from a study of control samples from healthy donors and cancer patients. Libraries were prepared by immunoSEQ multiplex PCR; TCRdb keeps only in-frame clonotypes and omits some of them. The sample includes 120,000 or so clones, approximately 87% seen only once; the top ten take 12%. V lost 1 base to trimming and J lost 6 bases, with 12 bases between them. Germline CDR1 is SNHLY and CDR2 is FYNNEI. This CDR3 spans 14 amino acids. The receptor's source is a man aged 25-45 years in good health. Sequencing input: blood. V is TRBV2 and J is TRBJ1-1; weak D call: TRBD1 (5 bases). Written as DNA, the CDR3 is TGTGCCAGCAGTGAAGAGAAGGGAGGGGCTGAAGCTTTCTTT. As protein: CASSEEKGGAEAFF. Drawing the rest from reference TRBV2 and TRBJ1-1, the complete variable domain is EPEVTQTPSHQVTQMGQEVILRCVPISNHLYFYWYRQILGQKVEFLVSFYNNEISEKSEIFDDQFSVERPDGSNFTLKIRSTKLEDSAMYFCASSEEKGGAEAFFGQGTRLTVV.